Listed here is a single T cell receptor beta chain. Its antigen is not known. The data were taken from a study of blood T cells in healthy people across ages. They isolated at least 6.5 million PBMCs from each sample. A J-beta primer mix and a sample-barcoded 5' primer were used in a second PCR of roughly 6 to 11 cycles. Using its own MiXCR run on the 5' RACE reads, TCRdb lists one record per CDR3 protein. The sample yields approximately 800,000 distinct CDR3 sequences, approximately 25% seen once. Regarding the study as a whole: With naive T cell percentage, TCR beta diversity showed a strong correlation.

This CDR3 has 14 amino acids. Deletions cut 0 bases from V and 6 bases from J, with 11 bases between. The germline gives CDR1 MNHNS, CDR2 SASEGT. The data were also submitted as part of a second study, on T cells of mothers and their children. As that study records: Over 8.5 million reads per mother and about 3 million per child were obtained. Related and unrelated pairs show similar shaping of TCR recombination output by thymic selection.

The V and J genes are TRBV6-1 and TRBJ1-2, with D uncertain. Sequenced input: blood. The sequence was obtained from a boy under 18 in good health. Here the CDR3 reads CASSEAWRTHGYTF. CDR3 DNA: TGTGCCAGCAGTGAAGCTTGGAGGACCCATGGCTACACCTTC.